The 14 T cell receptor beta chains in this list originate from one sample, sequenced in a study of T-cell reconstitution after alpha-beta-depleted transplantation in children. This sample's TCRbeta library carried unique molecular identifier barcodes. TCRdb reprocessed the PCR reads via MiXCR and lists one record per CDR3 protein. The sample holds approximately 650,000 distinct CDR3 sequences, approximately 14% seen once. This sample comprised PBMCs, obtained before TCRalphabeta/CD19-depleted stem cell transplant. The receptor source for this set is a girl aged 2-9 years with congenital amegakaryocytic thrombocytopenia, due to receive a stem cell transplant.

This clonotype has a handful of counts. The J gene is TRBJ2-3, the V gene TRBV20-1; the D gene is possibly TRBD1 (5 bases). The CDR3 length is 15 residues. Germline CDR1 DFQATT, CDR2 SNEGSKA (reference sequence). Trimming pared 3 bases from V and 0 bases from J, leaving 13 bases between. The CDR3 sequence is CSASRQGLSTDTQYF. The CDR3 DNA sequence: TGCAGTGCTAGCCGCCAGGGTTTAAGCACAGATACGCAGTATTTT.

CDR3: CASSHRGVRDNEQFF. The CDR3 DNA sequence: TGTGCCAGCAGCCACCGTGGGGTCCGGGACAATGAGCAGTTCTTC. The rearrangement uses TRBV11-3 and TRBJ2-1; no firm D call. Germline V gene lookup returns CDR1 SGHNT and CDR2 YENEEA. There are 15 residues in the CDR3. V was cut by 5 bases and J by 5 bases, with 16 bases left in between.

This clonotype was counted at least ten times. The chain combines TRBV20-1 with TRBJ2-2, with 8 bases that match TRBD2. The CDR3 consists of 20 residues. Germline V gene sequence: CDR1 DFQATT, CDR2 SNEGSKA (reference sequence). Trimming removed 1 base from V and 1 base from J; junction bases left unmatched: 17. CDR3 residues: CSARAFSGLAEHRNTGELFF. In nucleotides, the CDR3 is TGCAGTGCTAGAGCCTTCTCAGGACTAGCAGAACACCGGAACACCGGGGAGCTGTTTTTT.

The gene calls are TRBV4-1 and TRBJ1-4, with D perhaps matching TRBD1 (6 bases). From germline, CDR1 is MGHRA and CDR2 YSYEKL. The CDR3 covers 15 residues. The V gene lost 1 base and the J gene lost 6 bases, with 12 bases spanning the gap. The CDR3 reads CASSQGAQGYEKLFF. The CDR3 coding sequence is TGCGCCAGCAGCCAAGGGGCACAGGGTTATGAAAAACTGTTTTTT.

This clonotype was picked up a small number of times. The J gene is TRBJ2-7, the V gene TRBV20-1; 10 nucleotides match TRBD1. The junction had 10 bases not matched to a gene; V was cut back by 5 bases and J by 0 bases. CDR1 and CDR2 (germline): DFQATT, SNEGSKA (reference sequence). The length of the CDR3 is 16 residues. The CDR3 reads CSAGTGDYTLSYEQYF. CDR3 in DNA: TGCAGTGCTGGGACAGGGGATTATACTCTCTCCTACGAGCAGTACTTC.

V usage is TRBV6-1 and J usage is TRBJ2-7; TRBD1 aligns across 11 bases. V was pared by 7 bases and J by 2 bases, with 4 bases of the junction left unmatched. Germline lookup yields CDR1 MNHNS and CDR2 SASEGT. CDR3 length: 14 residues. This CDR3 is CASTGTGGTYEQYF. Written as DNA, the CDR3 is TGTGCCAGCACCGGGACAGGGGGGACCTACGAGCAGTACTTC.

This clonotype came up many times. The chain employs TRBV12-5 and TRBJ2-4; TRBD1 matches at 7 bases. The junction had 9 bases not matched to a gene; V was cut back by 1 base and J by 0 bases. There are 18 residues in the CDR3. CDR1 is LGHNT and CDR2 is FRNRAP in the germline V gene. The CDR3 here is CASGLALTGERAKNIQYF. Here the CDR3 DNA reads TGTGCTAGTGGTTTGGCCCTCACAGGGGAACGAGCCAAAAACATTCAGTACTTC.

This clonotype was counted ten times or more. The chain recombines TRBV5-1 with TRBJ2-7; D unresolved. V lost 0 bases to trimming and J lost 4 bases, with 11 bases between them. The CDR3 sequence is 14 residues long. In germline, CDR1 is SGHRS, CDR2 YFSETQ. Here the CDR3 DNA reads TGCGCCAGCAGCTTGGTAAGCAATCGTTACGAGCAGTACTTC. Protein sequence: CASSLVSNRYEQYF.

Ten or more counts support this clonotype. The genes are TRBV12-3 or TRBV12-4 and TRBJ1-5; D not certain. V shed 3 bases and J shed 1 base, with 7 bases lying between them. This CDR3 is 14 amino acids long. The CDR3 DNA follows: TGTGCCAGCAGTTTGGTTGCCAGCAATCAGCCCCAGCATTTT. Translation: CASSLVASNQPQHF.

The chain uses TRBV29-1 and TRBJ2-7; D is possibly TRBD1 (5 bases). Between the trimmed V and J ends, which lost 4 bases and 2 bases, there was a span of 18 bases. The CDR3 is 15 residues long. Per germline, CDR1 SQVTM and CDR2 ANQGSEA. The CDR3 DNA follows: TGCAGCGTTGCAGCAACTGGACACAATGCCTACGAGCAGTACTTC. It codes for CSVAATGHNAYEQYF.

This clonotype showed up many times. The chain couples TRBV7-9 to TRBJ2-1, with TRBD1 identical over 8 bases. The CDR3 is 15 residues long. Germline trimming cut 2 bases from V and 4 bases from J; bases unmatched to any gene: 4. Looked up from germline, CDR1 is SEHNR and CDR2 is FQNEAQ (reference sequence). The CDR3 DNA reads TGTGCCAGCAGCTTATCAGGGGGCGATTACAATGAGCAGTTCTTC. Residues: CASSLSGGDYNEQFF.

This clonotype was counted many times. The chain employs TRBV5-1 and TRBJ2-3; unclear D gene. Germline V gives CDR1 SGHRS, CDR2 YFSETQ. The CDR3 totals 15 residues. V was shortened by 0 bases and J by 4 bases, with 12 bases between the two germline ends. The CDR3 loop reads CASSLESAYADTQYF. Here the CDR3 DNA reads TGCGCCAGCAGCTTGGAGAGCGCGTATGCAGATACGCAGTATTTT.

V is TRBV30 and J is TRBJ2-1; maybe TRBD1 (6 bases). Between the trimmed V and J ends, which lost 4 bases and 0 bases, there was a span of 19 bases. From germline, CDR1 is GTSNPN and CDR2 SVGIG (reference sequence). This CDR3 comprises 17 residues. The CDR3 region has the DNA TGTGCCTGGATCAGGGGCTATGGGACCGTCTCCTACAATGAGCAGTTCTTC. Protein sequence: CAWIRGYGTVSYNEQFF.

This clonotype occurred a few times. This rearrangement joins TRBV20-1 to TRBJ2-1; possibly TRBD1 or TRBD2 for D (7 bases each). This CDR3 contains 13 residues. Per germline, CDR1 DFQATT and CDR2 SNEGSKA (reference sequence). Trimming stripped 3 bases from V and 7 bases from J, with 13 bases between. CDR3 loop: CSASRGGSNEQFF. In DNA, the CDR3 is TGCAGTGCTAGCAGGGGGGGGTCGAATGAGCAGTTCTTC.